One and the same sample provided the 23 T cell receptor beta chains below, sequenced in a study of PD-1 blockade in classical Hodgkin lymphoma. Every single patient, without exception, relapsed after autologous stem cell transplantation, and brentuximab vedotin exposure varied. Generated by immunoSEQ multiplex PCR, the TCRdb table keeps only in-frame clones and is missing some. The sample carries about 54,000 clones, approximately 89% recorded once. Here the sequenced sample was peripheral blood mononuclear cells (PBMCs), taken before the second cycle of nivolumab. These receptors all come from a human donor with classical Hodgkin lymphoma.

The chain recombines TRBV7-2 with TRBJ1-3, with D uncertain. The germline gives CDR1 SGHTA, CDR2 FQGNSA. This CDR3 is built from 15 residues. The V gene lost 6 bases and the J gene lost 3 bases, with 15 bases spanning the gap. CDR3 in amino acids: CASSLFSAGGNTIYF. The CDR3 DNA is TGTGCCAGCAGTTTATTTTCGGCTGGTGGAAACACCATATATTTT.

The rearrangement links TRBV11-1 to TRBJ1-5; TRBD1 aligns across 7 bases. Germline CDR1 and CDR2: SGHAT and FQDESV (reference sequence). J lost 3 bases, V lost 5 bases, and 4 bases had no gene match. The CDR3 consists of 14 residues. The CDR3 reads CASSQGGINQPQHF. As DNA, the CDR3 is TGTGCCAGCAGCCAGGGGGGAATCAATCAGCCCCAGCATTTT.

The gene calls are TRBV28 and TRBJ2-3; 9 bases are shared with TRBD2. After removal of 2 bases from V and 2 bases from J, the junction contained 11 bases not matched to a gene. This CDR3 has 18 residues. CDR1 MDHEN and CDR2 SYDVKM come from the germline V gene. In nucleotides, the CDR3 is TGTGCCAGCAGTTTAAGGGTTTTGCGGGAGGGATTCACAGATACGCAGTATTTT. Residues: CASSLRVLREGFTDTQYF.

The genes are TRBV29-1 and TRBJ1-2, with D unclear. The CDR3 is 10 amino acids. In germline, CDR1 is SQVTM, CDR2 ANQGSEA. The V and J ends lost 3 bases and 6 bases respectively, with 5 bases between them. CDR3 loop: CSVDADGYTF. CDR3 nucleotides: TGCAGCGTTGATGCCGATGGCTACACCTTC.

In its sample, this clone was seen once. The chain links TRBV5-1 to TRBJ2-7, with TRBD2 as a possible D gene (6 bases). V was cut by 0 bases and J by 1 base, with 11 bases left in between. Looked up from germline, CDR1 is SGHRS and CDR2 is YFSETQ. The CDR3 spans 15 residues. The CDR3 sequence: CASSLDPGTSYEQYF. The CDR3 DNA sequence: TGCGCCAGCAGCTTGGATCCCGGGACTTCCTACGAGCAGTACTTC.

The V gene is TRBV2, the J gene TRBJ1-1; TRBD1 is a possible D gene (5 bases). The V gene lost 6 bases and the J gene lost 10 bases, with 30 bases spanning the gap. CDR1 is SNHLY, CDR2 FYNNEI, per germline. The CDR3 totals 17 residues. The CDR3 sequence is CASRLIQPGRRSLGAFF. The CDR3 coding sequence is TGTGCCAGCAGACTTATTCAACCGGGACGTAGATCCTTGGGAGCTTTCTTT.

V and J are TRBV6-5 and TRBJ2-6, with TRBD2 as a possible D gene (5 bases). CDR3 size: 15 residues. Trimming cost V 2 bases and J 0 bases, with 5 bases left between them. CDR1 and CDR2 (germline): MNHEY, SVGAGI. This CDR3 reads CASSYGSSGANVLTF. In nucleotides, the CDR3 is TGTGCCAGCAGTTACGGGAGCTCTGGGGCCAACGTCCTGACTTTC.

The rearrangement uses TRBV4-1 and TRBJ2-1; D is tentatively TRBD1 or TRBD2 (5 bases each). The CDR3 is 15 amino acids. CDR1 MGHRA and CDR2 YSYEKL come from the germline V gene. V was pared by 2 bases and J by 5 bases, with 13 bases between. In DNA, the CDR3 is TGCGCCAGCAGCCAACCCGGGACCGAGAACAATGAGCAGTTCTTC. This codes for CASSQPGTENNEQFF.

This rearrangement joins TRBV5-5 to TRBJ2-7; tentatively, D is TRBD2 (6 bases). The ends were cut back, 4 bases at V and 3 bases at J, with 14 bases in the middle. Germline values: CDR1 SGHKS, CDR2 YYEKEE (reference sequence). The CDR3 is made up of 14 amino acids. CDR3 loop: CASSLWEAHYEQYF. CDR3 nucleotides: TGTGCCAGCAGCCTGTGGGAGGCCCACTACGAGCAGTACTTC.

The rearrangement uses TRBV18 and TRBJ2-5, with TRBD1 matching 8 bases. CDR1 KGHSH and CDR2 LQKENI come from the germline V gene. CDR3 length equals 16 residues. The V and J ends lost 2 bases and 4 bases, in that order; junction bases with no gene match: 9. Written as DNA, the CDR3 is TGTGCCAGCTCACCAGTCCCAGGGCAGGGGGCAGAGACCCAGTACTTC. It yields the protein CASSPVPGQGAETQYF.

CDR3 sequence (DNA): TGTGCCAGCAGCGTCTCGCTGGGACTAGTCAATGAGCAGTTCTTC. This translates into CASSVSLGLVNEQFF. The chain joins TRBV11-3 to TRBJ2-1, with 8 positions matching TRBD2. The CDR3 runs 15 residues. Per the germline V gene, CDR1 is SGHNT and CDR2 is YENEEA. V trimming: 5 bases; J trimming: 6 bases; junction bases outside the gene matches: 9.

The rearrangement links TRBV6-1 to TRBJ1-1; D gene uncertain. The CDR3 is 11 residues long. Germline V gene lookup returns CDR1 MNHNS and CDR2 SASEGT. V dropped 7 bases and J dropped 7 bases, with 10 bases sitting between them. The CDR3 sequence: CASKKGSEAFF. The CDR3 bases are TGTGCCAGCAAAAAAGGAAGTGAAGCTTTCTTT.

This clone was counted a few times. The chain employs TRBV19 and TRBJ1-1, with TRBD1 matching 9 bases. Germline V lookup: CDR1 LNHDA, CDR2 SQIVND (reference sequence). The CDR3 is made up of 16 amino acids. V shed 5 bases, J shed 3 bases, and the junction held 10 bases outside the gene matches. Here the CDR3 reads CASSSYRDREDTEAFF. The CDR3 bases are TGTGCCAGTAGTTCCTACCGGGACAGGGAGGACACTGAAGCTTTCTTT.

In this sample, this clone is medium-sized. The chain is built from TRBV2 and TRBJ1-4, with D uncertain. CDR1 is SNHLY, CDR2 FYNNEI, per germline. CDR3 length: 12 amino acids. With 4 bases removed from V and 8 bases from J, the gap between germline ends came to 8 bases. For the CDR3, the DNA is TGTGCCAGCAGTGGCGGCGCGGAAAAACTGTTTTTT. This encodes CASSGGAEKLFF. The variable domain in full, completed from reference TRBV2 and TRBJ1-4, reads EPEVTQTPSHQVTQMGQEVILRCVPISNHLYFYWYRQILGQKVEFLVSFYNNEISEKSEIFDDQFSVERPDGSNFTLKIRSTKLEDSAMYFCASSGGAEKLFFGSGTQLSVL.

The rearrangement joins TRBV11-2 to TRBJ2-3, with D maybe TRBD2 (7 bases). Germline lookup yields CDR1 SGHAT and CDR2 FQNNGV. CDR3 size: 15 residues. V lost 2 bases, J lost 0 bases, and 9 bases lay in between. The CDR3 reads CASSLRGASTDTQYF. CDR3 coding DNA: TGTGCCAGCAGCTTACGGGGGGCAAGCACAGATACGCAGTATTTT.

The chain has TRBV4-3 and TRBJ2-3, with D possibly matching TRBD2 (6 bases). The CDR3 runs 17 residues. Looked up from germline, CDR1 is LGHNA and CDR2 is YSLEER. Trimming left V 2 bases short and J 2 bases short, with 17 bases between. The CDR3 DNA is TGCGCCAGCAGCCAAATGTCCGTGGCGGGACCCACAGATACGCAGTATTTT. Translated: CASSQMSVAGPTDTQYF.

This sequence joins TRBV4-2 and TRBJ2-7; 9 bases are a match to TRBD1. This CDR3 is built from 19 residues. Germline V gene sequence: CDR1 LGHNA, CDR2 YNFKEQ. Trimming took 0 bases from V and 2 from J; bases not matched to a gene: 14. The CDR3, as DNA: TGTGCCAGCAGCCAAGAGTGGGGGACAGGGAATTCGAGGACCTACGAGCAGTACTTC. The encoded protein is CASSQEWGTGNSRTYEQYF.

The chain combines TRBV7-9 with TRBJ2-1; a possible D gene is TRBD2 (5 bases). Trimming removed 5 bases from V and 0 bases from J, with 20 bases in between. Per the germline V gene, CDR1 is SEHNR and CDR2 is FQNEAQ (reference sequence). This CDR3 is 18 amino acids long. The CDR3 sequence is CASSPGIGLSGSYNEQFF. In DNA form, the CDR3 reads TGTGCCAGCAGCCCCGGAATAGGACTCAGCGGCTCCTACAATGAGCAGTTCTTC. Looking up the rest from reference TRBV7-9 and TRBJ2-1 gives the full variable domain: DTGVSQNPRHKITKRGQNVTFRCDPISEHNRLYWYRQTLGQGPEFLTYFQNEAQLEKSRLLSDRFSAERPKGSFSTLEIQRTEQGDSAMYLCASSPGIGLSGSYNEQFFGPGTRLTVL.

The V gene is TRBV14, the J gene TRBJ1-2; D remains unclear. Germline V CDR1 and CDR2: SGHDN, FVKESK. Trimming took 1 base from V and 6 from J, leaving 9 bases between them. There are 13 residues in the CDR3. The CDR3 region is CASSQVGSHGYTF. CDR3 bases: TGTGCCAGCAGCCAAGTTGGCTCGCATGGCTACACCTTC.

J is TRBJ1-1 and V is TRBV5-1, with D perhaps matching TRBD1 (5 bases). V shed 5 bases and J shed 5 bases, with 13 bases lying between them. The CDR3 sequence is 13 residues long. CDR1 is SGHRS and CDR2 is YFSETQ in the germline V gene. In DNA, the CDR3 is TGCGCCAGCAGTTTCCAGGGTACGACTGAAGCTTTCTTT. It codes for CASSFQGTTEAFF.

This chain joins TRBV18 and TRBJ2-7; 9 bases are a match to TRBD1. J lost 3 bases, V lost 2 bases, and 2 bases had no gene match. This CDR3 is built from 14 residues. Germline V gene lookup returns CDR1 KGHSH and CDR2 LQKENI. The CDR3, as DNA: TGTGCCAGCTCACCAGGGACAGGGATCTACGAGCAGTACTTC. It codes for CASSPGTGIYEQYF.

The chain employs TRBV29-1 and TRBJ1-3; a possible D gene is TRBD1 (6 bases). V gave up 6 bases and J gave up 2 bases, with 17 bases separating them. This CDR3 is built from 15 residues. Germline CDR1 and CDR2: SQVTM and ANQGSEA. The CDR3 spells CSVGIGGEAGNTIYF. DNA for the CDR3: TGCAGCGTAGGAATAGGGGGGGAAGCTGGAAACACCATATATTTT. Using reference TRBV29-1 and TRBJ1-3 for the parts outside the CDR3, the full variable domain is SAVISQKPSRDICQRGTSLTIQCQVDSQVTMMFWYRQQPGQSLTLIATANQGSEATYESGFVIDKFPISRPNLTFSTLTVSNMSPEDSSIYLCSVGIGGEAGNTIYFGEGSWLTVV.

This clone was seen just once. The genes are TRBV5-4 and TRBJ1-4, with no clear D. CDR3 size: 15 residues. Germline assignment: CDR1 SGHNT and CDR2 YYREEE (reference sequence). Between the trimmed V and J ends, which lost 2 bases and 4 bases, there was a span of 12 bases. DNA for the CDR3: TGTGCCAGCAGCTTATCAACAGCCAATAATGAAAAACTGTTTTTT. It specifies CASSLSTANNEKLFF.